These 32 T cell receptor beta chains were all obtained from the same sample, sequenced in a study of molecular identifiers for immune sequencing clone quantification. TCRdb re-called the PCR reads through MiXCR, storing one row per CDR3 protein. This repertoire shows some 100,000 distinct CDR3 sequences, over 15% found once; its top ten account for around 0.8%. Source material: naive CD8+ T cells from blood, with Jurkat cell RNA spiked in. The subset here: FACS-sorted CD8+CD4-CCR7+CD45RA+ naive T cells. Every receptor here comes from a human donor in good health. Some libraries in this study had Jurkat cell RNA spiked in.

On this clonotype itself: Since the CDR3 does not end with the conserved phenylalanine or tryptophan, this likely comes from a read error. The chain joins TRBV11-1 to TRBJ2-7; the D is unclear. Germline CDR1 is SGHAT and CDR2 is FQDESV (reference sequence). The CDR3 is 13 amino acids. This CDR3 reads CASSHPDLYEQYY. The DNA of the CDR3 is TGTGCTAGCAGCCACCCGGATTTATACGAGCAGTACTAC.

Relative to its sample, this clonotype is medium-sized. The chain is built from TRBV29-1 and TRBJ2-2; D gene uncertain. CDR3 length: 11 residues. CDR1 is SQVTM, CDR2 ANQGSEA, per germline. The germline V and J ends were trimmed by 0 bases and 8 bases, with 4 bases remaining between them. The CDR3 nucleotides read TGCAGCGTTGAAGATACTGGGGAGCTGTTTTTT. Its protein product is CSVEDTGELFF.

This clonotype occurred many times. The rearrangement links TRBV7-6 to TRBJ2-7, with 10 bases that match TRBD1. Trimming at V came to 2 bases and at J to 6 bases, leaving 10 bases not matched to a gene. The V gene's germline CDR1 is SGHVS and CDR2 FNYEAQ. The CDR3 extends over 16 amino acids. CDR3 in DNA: TGTGCCAGCAGCTTAATAGGGGGACAGGGGTCACGCGAGCAGTACTTC. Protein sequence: CASSLIGGQGSREQYF.

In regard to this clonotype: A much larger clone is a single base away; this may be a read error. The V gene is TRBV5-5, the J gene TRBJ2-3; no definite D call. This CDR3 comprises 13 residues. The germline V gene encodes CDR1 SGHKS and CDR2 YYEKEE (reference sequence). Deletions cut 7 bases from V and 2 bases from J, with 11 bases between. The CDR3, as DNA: TGTGCCAGCGGCCCCACGGTCACAGATACGCAGTATTTT. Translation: CASGPTVTDTQYF. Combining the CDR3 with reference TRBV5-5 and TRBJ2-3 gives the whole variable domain DAGVTQSPTHLIKTRGQQVTLRCSPISGHKSVSWYQQVLGQGPQFIFQYYEKEERGRGNFPDRFSARQFPNYSSELNVNALLLGDSALYLCASGPTVTDTQYFGPGTRLTVL.

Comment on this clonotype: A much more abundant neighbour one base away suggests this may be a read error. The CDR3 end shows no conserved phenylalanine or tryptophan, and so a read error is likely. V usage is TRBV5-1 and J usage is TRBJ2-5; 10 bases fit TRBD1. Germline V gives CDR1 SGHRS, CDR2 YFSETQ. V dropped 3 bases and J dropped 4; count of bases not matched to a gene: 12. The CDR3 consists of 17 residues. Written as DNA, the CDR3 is TGCGCCAGCAGCTCCGGGACAGGGGACTCTCTTCGAGAGACCCAGTACGTC. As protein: CASSSGTGDSLRETQYV.

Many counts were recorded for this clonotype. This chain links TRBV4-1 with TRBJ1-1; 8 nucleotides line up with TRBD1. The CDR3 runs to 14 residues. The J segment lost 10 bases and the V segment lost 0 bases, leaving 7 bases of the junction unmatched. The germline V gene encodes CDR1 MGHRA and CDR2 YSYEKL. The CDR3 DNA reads TGCGCCAGCAGCCAAGATATGACAGGGGAGGGAGCTTTCTTT. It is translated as CASSQDMTGEGAFF.

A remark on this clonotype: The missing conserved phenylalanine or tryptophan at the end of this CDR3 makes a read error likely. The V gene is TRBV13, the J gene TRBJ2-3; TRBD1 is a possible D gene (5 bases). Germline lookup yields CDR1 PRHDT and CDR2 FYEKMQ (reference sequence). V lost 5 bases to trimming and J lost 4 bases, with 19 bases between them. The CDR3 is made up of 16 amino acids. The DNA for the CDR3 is TGTGCCAGCAGCCTCTCTACAGGAGACCCGTCAGATACGCAGTATCTT. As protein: CASSLSTGDPSDTQYL.

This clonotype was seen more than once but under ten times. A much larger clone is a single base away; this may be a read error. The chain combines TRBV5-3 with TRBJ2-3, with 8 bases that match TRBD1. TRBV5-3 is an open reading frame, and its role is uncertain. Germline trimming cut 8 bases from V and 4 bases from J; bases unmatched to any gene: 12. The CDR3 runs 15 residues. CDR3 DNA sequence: TGTGCCAGCAGCCTCCAGGGGGCTCGGGCAGATACGCAGTATTTT. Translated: CASSLQGARADTQYF.

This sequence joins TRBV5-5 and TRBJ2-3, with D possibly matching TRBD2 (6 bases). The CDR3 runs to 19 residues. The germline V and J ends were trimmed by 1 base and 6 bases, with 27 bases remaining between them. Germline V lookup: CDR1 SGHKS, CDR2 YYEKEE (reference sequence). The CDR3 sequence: CASSLMGRMGGGAYDTQYF. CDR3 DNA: TGTGCCAGCAGCTTGATGGGCCGTATGGGAGGAGGGGCTTACGATACGCAGTATTTT.

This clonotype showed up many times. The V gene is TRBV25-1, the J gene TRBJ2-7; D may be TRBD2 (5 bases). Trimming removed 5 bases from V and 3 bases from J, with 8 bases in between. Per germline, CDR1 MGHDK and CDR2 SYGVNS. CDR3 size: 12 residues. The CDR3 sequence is CASSFGDYEQYF. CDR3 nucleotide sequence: TGTGCCAGCAGTTTCGGGGACTACGAGCAGTACTTC.

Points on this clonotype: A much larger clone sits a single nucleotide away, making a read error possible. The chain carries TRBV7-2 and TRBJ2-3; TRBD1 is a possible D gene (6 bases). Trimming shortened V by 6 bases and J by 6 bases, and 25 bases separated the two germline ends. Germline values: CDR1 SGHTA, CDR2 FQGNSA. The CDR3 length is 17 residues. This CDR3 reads CASSRHRVGPPSDTQYF. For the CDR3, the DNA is TGTGCCAGCAGTCGTCACAGGGTGGGACCCCCATCGGATACGCAGTATTTT.

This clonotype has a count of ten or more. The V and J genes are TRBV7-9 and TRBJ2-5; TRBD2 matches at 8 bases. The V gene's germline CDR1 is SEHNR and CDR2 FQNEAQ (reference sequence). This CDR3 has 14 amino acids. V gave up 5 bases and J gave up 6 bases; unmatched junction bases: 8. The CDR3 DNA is TGTGCCAGCAGCGACGGGGGGGCCGAGAAGACCCAGTACTTC. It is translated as CASSDGGAEKTQYF.

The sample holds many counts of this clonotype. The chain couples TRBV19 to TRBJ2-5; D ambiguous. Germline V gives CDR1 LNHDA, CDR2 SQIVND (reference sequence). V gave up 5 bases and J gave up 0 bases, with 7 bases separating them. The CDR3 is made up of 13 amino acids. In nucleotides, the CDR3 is TGTGCCAGTAGTCGGTTGTACCAAGAGACCCAGTACTTC. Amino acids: CASSRLYQETQYF. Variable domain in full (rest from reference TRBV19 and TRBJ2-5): DGGITQSPKYLFRKEGQNVTLSCEQNLNHDAMYWYRQDPGQGLRLIYYSQIVNDFQKGDIAEGYSVSREKKESFPLTVTSAQKNPTAFYLCASSRLYQETQYFGPGTRLLVL.

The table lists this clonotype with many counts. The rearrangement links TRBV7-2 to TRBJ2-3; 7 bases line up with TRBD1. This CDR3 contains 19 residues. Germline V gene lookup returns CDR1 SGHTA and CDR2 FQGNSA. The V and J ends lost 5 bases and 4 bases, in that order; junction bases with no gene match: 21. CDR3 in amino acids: CASSPTRTGRGQQADTQYF. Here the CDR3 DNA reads TGTGCCAGCAGCCCAACCCGGACAGGTCGGGGACAACAGGCAGATACGCAGTATTTT.

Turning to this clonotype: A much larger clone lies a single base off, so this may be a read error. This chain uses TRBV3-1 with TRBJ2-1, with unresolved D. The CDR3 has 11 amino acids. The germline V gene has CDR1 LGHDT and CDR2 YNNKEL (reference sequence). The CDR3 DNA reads TGTGCCAGCAGCCAAGTCAATGAGCAGCTCTTC. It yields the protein CASSQVNEQLF.

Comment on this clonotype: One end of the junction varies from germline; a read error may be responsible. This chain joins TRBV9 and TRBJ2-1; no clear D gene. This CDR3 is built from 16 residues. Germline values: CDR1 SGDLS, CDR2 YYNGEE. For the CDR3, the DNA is TGTGCCAGCAGCGTAGGGGTTGCAGGTAATGGCAATGAGCAGTCATTC. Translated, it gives CASSVGVAGNGNEQSF.

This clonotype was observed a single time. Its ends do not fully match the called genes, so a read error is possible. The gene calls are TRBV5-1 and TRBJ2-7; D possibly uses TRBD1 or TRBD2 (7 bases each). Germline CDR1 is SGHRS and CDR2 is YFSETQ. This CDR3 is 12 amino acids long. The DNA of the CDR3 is TGCGTCAGCAGGGGGGGATCTATCGAGCAGTACTTC. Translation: CVSRGGSIEQYF.

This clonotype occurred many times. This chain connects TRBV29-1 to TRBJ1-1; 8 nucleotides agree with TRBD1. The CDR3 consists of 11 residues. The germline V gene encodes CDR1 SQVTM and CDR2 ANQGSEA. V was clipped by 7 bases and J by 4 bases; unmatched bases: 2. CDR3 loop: CSGTGGTEAFF. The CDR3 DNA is TGCAGCGGTACAGGGGGCACTGAAGCTTTCTTT.

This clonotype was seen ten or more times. The DNA for the CDR3 is TGTGCCAGCAGTTTAACGGGGGGCTTCACAGATACGCAGTATTTT. This codes for CASSLTGGFTDTQYF. The chain employs TRBV27 and TRBJ2-3; weak D call: TRBD2 (7 bases). The CDR3 covers 15 residues. V was clipped by 2 bases and J by 2 bases, with 11 bases between them. Germline CDR1 and CDR2: MNHEY and SMNVEV (reference sequence).

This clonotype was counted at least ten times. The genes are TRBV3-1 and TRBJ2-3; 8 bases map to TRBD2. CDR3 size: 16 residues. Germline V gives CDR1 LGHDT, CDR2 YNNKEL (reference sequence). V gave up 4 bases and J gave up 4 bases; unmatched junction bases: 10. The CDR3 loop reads CASSPVAGGQADTQYF. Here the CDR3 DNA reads TGTGCCAGCAGCCCTGTGGCGGGGGGCCAGGCAGATACGCAGTATTTT.

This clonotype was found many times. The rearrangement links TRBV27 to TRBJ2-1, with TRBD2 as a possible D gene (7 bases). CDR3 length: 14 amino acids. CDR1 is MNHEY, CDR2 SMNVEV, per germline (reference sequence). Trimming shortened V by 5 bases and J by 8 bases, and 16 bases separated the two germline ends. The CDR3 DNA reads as TGTGCCAGCAGTCTCGATGGGGGGGGCGATGAGCAGTTCTTC. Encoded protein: CASSLDGGGDEQFF.

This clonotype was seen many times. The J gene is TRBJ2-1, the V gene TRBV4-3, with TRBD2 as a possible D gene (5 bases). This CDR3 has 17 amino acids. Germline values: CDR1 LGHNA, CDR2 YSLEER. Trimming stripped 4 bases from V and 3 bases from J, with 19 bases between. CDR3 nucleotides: TGCGCCAGCAGCCGCAAAGACCCGAGGGCGGACTACAATGAGCAGTTCTTC. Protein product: CASSRKDPRADYNEQFF.

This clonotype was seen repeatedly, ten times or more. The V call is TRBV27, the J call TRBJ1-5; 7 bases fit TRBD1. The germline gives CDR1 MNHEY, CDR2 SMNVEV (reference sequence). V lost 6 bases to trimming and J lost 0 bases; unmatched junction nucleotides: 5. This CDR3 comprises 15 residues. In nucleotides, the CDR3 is TGTGCCAGCAGAGACAGGGCGTTTAGCAATCAGCCCCAGCATTTT. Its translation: CASRDRAFSNQPQHF.

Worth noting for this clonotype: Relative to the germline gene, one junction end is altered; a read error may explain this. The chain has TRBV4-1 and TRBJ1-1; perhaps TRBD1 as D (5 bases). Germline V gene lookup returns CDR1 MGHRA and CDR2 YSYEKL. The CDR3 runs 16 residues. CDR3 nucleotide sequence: TGCGCCAGCAGTCAAGATTTGTACGAGCGGGGGACTGAAGCTTTCTTT. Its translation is CASSQDLYERGTEAFF.

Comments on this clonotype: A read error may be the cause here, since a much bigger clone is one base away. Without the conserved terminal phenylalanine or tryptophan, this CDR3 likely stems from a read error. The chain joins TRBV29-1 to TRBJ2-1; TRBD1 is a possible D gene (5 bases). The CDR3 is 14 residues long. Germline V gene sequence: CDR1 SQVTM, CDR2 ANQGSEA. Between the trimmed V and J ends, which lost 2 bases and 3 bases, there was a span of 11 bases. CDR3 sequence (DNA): TGCAGCGTTGAATACGGTGACAGCTACAATGAGCAGTTCTCC. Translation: CSVEYGDSYNEQFS.

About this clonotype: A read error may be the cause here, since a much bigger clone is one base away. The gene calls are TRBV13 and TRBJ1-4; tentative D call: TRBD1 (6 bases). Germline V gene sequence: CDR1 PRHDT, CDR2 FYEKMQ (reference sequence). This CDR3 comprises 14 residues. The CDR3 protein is CASSLGQGNEKPFF. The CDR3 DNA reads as TGTGCCAGCAGCTTAGGCCAGGGGAATGAAAAACCGTTTTTT. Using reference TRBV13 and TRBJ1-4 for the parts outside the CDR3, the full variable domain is AAGVIQSPRHLIKEKRETATLKCYPIPRHDTVYWYQQGPGQDPQFLISFYEKMQSDKGSIPDRFSAQQFSDYHSELNMSSLELGDSALYFCASSLGQGNEKPFFGSGTQLSVL.

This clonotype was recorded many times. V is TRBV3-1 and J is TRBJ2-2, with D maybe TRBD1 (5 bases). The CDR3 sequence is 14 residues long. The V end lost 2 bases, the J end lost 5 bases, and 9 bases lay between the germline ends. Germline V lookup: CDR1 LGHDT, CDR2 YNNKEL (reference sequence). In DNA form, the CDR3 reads TGTGCCAGCAGCCAAAGACAGTTGACCGGGGAGCTGTTTTTT. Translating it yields CASSQRQLTGELFF.

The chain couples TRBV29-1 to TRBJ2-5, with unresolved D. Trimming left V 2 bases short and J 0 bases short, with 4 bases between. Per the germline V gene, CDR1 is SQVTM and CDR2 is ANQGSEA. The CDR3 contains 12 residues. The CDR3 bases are TGCAGCGTTGAACAGTACCAAGAGACCCAGTACTTC. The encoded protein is CSVEQYQETQYF.

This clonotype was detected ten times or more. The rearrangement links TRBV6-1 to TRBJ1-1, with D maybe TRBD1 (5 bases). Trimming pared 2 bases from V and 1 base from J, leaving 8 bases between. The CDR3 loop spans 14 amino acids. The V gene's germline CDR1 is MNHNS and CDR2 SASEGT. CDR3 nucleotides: TGTGCCAGCAGTGAATGGGGGACGAACACTGAAGCTTTCTTT. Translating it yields CASSEWGTNTEAFF.

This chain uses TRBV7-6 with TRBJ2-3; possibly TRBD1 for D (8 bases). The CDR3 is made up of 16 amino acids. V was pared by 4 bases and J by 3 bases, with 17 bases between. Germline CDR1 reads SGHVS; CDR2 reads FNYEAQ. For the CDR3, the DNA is TGTGCCAGCAGCTCAGGGGGCGGGGGAGTGACAGATACGCAGTATTTT. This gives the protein CASSSGGGGVTDTQYF.

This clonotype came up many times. The CDR3 DNA reads as TGTGCCAGCAGTTACGGCAGGGGAAGCGAGCAGTACTTC. Encoded protein: CASSYGRGSEQYF. The chain employs TRBV6-5 and TRBJ2-7; possibly TRBD1 for D (6 bases). In germline, CDR1 is MNHEY, CDR2 SVGAGI. The CDR3 length is 13 residues. The ends were cut back, 2 bases at V and 6 bases at J, with 11 bases in the middle.

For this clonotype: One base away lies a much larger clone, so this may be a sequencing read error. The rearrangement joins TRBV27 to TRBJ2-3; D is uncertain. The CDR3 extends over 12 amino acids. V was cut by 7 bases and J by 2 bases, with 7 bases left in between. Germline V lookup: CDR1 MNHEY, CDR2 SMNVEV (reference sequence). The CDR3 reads CASTPPTDTQYF. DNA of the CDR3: TGTGCCAGCACCCCCCCCACAGATACGCAGTATTTT.